This TCR beta chain was captured by sequencing in a study of T cells in Graves' hyperthyroidism and ophthalmopathy. The wider study: Peripheral blood draws took place at initial diagnosis, ahead of any treatment.

In its sample, this clonotype was seen many times. Trimming removed 3 bases at V and 5 bases at J, with 19 bases between. Germline lookup yields CDR1 SGHVS and CDR2 FNYEAQ. The CDR3 has 16 amino acids. Ophthalmopathy cases scored 3 or more on the Clinical Activity Score and 4 or more on NOSPECS grade, with duration below 3 months. PBMCs came from 9 to 10 ml fresh peripheral blood. RNA transcripts served as the template for amplifying TCR beta CDR3 regions. The HTBI primer set was used in a first-round RT-PCR of the TCR CDR3. TCRdb called the multiplex PCR reads again in MiXCR, with one record for every CDR3 protein. The table includes over 45,000 distinct CDR3 sequences, 49% detected once.

V and J are TRBV7-6 and TRBJ2-5, with D possibly being TRBD2 (5 bases). Sequencing was performed on blood. The TCR comes from a woman aged 25-40 years with Graves' ophthalmopathy. The CDR3 sequence: CASSFGPGVTGETQYF. For the CDR3, the DNA is TGTGCCAGCAGCTTCGGACCGGGCGTAACGGGGGAGACCCAGTACTTC.